The clone carrying this T cell receptor beta chain is categorized as medium-sized (0.01 to 0.1%). The target antigen is unknown. Since it is a stray read in a library aimed at alpha chains, this beta chain has a size that is not meaningful. Germline V gene data show CDR1 as SGHRS and CDR2 as YFSETQ. This CDR3 is built from 14 residues. After removal of 0 bases from V and 5 bases from J, the junction contained 1 base not matched to a gene. This sample was taken from a study of spatial heterogeneity in lung cancer. The study, taken as a whole, reports: Expanded alpha and beta TCR counts within tumors tracked tumor mutation counts.

MiXCR, applied by TCRdb to the 5' RACE reads, yields one record per CDR3 protein. Among over 15,000 distinct CDR3 sequences listed, 6% to 7% were seen once. The sample's time point: sample taken at primary tumor resection. There were 72 donors, all of them untreated patients with early-stage non-small cell lung cancer. TCRs were sequenced from unsorted whole RNA of tumor, nontumor lung or PBMC. This TCR was recovered from a female donor with early-stage non-small cell lung cancer. The rearrangement uses TRBV5-1 and TRBJ2-4, with 8 bases fitting TRBD2. The sample consisted of lung tumor tissue, taken at surgery. The CDR3 DNA sequence: TGCGCCAGCAGCTTGGCACTAGCGGAAAACATTCAGTACTTC. It specifies CASSLALAENIQYF.